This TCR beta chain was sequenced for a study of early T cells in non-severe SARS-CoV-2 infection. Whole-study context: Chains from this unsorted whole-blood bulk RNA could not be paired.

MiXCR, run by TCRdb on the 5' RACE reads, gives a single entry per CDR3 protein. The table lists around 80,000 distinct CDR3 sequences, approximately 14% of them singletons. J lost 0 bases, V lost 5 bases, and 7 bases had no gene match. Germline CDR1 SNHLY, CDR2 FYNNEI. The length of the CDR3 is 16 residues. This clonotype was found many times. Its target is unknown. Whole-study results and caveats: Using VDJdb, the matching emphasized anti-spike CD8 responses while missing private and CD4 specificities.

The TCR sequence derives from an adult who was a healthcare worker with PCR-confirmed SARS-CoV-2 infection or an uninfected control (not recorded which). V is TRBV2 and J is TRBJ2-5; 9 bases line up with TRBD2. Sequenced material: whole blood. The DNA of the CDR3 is TGTGCCAGCAGTTCTACGGCTAGCGGGGACCAAGAGACCCAGTACTTC. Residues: CASSSTASGDQETQYF.